This T cell receptor beta chain was documented in a study of T cell responses to AZD1222 COVID-19 vaccine. Study-level background: Pooled together were second doses at about 4 or about 12 weeks.

Libraries were prepared by immunoSEQ multiplex PCR; TCRdb keeps only in-frame clonotypes and omits some of them. The sample lists roughly 120,000 clones, under 90% occurring once. V shed 0 bases and J shed 0 bases, with 10 bases lying between them. This CDR3 has 15 residues. Germline assignment: CDR1 SGHRS and CDR2 YFSETQ. The TCR comes from an adult in good health. Material: peripheral blood, obtained on day 0 of AZD1222 vaccination. The chain couples TRBV5-1 to TRBJ2-7, with TRBD1 as a possible D gene (6 bases). DNA for the CDR3: TGCGCCAGCAGCTTGGGGGGGCTTCCCTCCTACGAGCAGTACTTC. Amino acid sequence: CASSLGGLPSYEQYF.